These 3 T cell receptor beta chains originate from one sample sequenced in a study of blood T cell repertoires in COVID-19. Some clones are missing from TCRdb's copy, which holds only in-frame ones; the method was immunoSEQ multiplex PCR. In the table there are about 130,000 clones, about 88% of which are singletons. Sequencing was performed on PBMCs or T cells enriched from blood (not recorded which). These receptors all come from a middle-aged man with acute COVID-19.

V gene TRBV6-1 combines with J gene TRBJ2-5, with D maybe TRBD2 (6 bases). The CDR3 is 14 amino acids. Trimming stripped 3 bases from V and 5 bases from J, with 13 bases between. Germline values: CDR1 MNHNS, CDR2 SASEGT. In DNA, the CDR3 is TGTGCCAGCAGTGACGGGGGATCTCTTGAGACCCAGTACTTC. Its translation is CASSDGGSLETQYF.

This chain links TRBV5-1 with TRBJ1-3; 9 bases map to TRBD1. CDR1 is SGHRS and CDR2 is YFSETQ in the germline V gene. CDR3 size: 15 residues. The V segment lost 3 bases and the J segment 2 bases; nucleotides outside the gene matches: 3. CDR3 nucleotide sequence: TGCGCCAGCAGCTCGACAGGGGGGGCTGGAAACACCATATATTTT. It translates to CASSSTGGAGNTIYF.

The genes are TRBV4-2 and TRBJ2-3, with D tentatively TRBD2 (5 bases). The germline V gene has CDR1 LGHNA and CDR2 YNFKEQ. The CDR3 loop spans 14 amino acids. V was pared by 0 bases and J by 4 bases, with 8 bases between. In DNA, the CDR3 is TGTGCCAGCAGCCAAGAAGTGCGGGCAGATACGCAGTATTTT. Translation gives CASSQEVRADTQYF.